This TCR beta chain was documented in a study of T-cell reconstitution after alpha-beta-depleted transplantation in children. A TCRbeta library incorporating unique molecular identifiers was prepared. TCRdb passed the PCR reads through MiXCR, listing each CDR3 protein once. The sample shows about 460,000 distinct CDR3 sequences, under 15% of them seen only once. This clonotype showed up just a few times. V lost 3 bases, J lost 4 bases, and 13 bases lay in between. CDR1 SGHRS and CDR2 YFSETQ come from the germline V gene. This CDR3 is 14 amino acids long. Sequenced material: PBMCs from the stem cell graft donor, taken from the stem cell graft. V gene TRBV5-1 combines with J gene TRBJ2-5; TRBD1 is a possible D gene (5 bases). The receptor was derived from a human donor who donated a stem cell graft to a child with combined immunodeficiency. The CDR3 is CASSYSSRVETQYF. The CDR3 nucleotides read TGCGCCAGCAGCTACTCCTCCAGGGTAGAGACCCAGTACTTC.